The rows below give T cell receptor beta chains drawn from one sample of a study of shared clonotypes between healthy human individuals. Clones were sequenced by immunoSEQ multiplex PCR, and TCRdb holds only the in-frame ones, with some missing. In the table there are around 2.5 million clones, 80% to 95% of which are singletons. Source material: naive CD4+ T cells from PBMCs. These TCRs come from a man younger than 35 in good health. Some clones in this sample may be carry-over from other donors' samples. Both conserved end residues are part of each CDR3.

j_gene | v_gene | CDR3aa
TRBJ2-7 | TRBV7-9 | CASSRGQGNYEQYF
TRBJ2-7 | TRBV6-1 | CASSEGGLLFYEQYF
TRBJ2-5 | TRBV5-1 | CASSLGVGETQYF
TRBJ2-7 | TRBV28 | CASSGYAGTGPLEQYF
TRBJ1-2 | TRBV5-1 | CASTNQGNYGYTF
TRBJ2-3 | TRBV7-9 | CASSPPSTDTQYF
TRBJ2-5 | TRBV5-5 | CASTTSGVAQETQYF
TRBJ1-1 | TRBV9 | CASPKAGDEDTEAFF
TRBJ2-1 | TRBV5-1 | CASSLWTYPGEQFF
TRBJ2-7 | TRBV9 | CASSAGTNSYEQYF
TRBJ2-7 | TRBV28 | CASSTQTGISYEQYF
TRBJ1-1 | TRBV28 | CASSPPPVGTEAFF
TRBJ1-2 | TRBV2 | CASSEAGYGYTF
TRBJ2-1 | TRBV4-1 | CASSQPLGEQFF
TRBJ1-6 | TRBV28 | CASSTHATDYNSPLHF
TRBJ2-7 | TRBV7-2 | CASSHEGATGGYEQYF